The present TCR beta chain was sequenced within a study of molecular identifiers for immune sequencing clone quantification. For the study at large: In replicates, RNA from approximately 20,000 or 100,000 naive CD8 cells was split five ways, four sequenced.

Listed TCR primers and previously described methods were used for bulk TCR libraries. In TCRdb, the PCR reads were re-called with MiXCR into one record per CDR3 protein. This sample has 100,000 or so distinct CDR3 sequences, with around a fifth found just once. Study findings and constraints: For highly expanded clones, sizes could be underestimated when identical TCR molecules share a barcode.

CDR1 MDHEN and CDR2 SYDVKM come from the germline V gene. The CDR3 covers 17 residues. In regard to this clonotype: Its antigen is undetermined. The junction and the germline gene differ at one end; a read error may be behind it.

Investigators produced naive CD8 libraries from around 20,000 to 1,000,000 sorted cells, drawing on 10%, 30% or 50% RNA. V gene TRBV28 combines with J gene TRBJ2-1; 13 bases agree with TRBD2. Material for sequencing was naive CD8+ T cells from blood, with Jurkat cell RNA spiked in. Noted subset: FACS-sorted CD8+CD4-CCR7+CD45RA+ naive T cells. This clonotype was obtained from a human donor in good health. Some libraries in this study had Jurkat cell RNA spiked in. The CDR3 here is CASSLWTSGSSDNEQFF. The CDR3 DNA follows: TGTGCCAGCAGTCTCTGGACTAGCGGGAGCTCCGACAATGAGCAGTTCTTC.